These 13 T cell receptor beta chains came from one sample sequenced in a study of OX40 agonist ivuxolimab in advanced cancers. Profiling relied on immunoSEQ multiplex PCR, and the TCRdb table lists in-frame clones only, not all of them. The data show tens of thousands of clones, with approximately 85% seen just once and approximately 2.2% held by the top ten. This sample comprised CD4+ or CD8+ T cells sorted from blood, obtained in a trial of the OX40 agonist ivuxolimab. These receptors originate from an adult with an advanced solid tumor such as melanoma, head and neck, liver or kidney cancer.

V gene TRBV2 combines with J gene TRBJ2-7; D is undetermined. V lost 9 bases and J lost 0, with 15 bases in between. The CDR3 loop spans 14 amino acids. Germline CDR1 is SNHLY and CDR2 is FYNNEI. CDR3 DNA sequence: TGTGCCAGGGGCCTAAGTGGCGGCTCCTACGAGCAGTACTTC. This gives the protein CARGLSGGSYEQYF. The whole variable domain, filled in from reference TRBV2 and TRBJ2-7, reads EPEVTQTPSHQVTQMGQEVILRCVPISNHLYFYWYRQILGQKVEFLVSFYNNEISEKSEIFDDQFSVERPDGSNFTLKIRSTKLEDSAMYFCARGLSGGSYEQYFGPGTRLTVT.

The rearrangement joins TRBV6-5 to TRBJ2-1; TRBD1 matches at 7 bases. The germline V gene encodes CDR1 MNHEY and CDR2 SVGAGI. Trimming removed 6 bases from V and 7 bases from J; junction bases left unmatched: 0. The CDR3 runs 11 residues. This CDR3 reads CASSRGNEQFF. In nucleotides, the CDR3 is TGTGCCAGCAGCAGGGGGAATGAGCAGTTCTTC.

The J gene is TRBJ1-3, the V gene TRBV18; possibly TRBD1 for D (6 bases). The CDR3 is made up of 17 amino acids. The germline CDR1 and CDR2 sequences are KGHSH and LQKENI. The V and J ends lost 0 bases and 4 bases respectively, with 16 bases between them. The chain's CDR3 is CASSPPGWQGLGNTIYF. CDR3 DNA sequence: TGTGCCAGCTCACCACCCGGTTGGCAGGGGCTGGGAAACACCATATATTTT.

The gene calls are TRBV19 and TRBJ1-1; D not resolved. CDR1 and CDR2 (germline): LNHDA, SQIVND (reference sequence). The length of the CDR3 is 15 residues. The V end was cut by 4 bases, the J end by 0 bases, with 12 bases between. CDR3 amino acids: CASSKRQTMNTEAFF. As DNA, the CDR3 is TGTGCCAGTAGTAAGAGGCAGACGATGAACACTGAAGCTTTCTTT. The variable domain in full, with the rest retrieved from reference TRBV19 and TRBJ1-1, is DGGITQSPKYLFRKEGQNVTLSCEQNLNHDAMYWYRQDPGQGLRLIYYSQIVNDFQKGDIAEGYSVSREKKESFPLTVTSAQKNPTAFYLCASSKRQTMNTEAFFGQGTRLTVV.

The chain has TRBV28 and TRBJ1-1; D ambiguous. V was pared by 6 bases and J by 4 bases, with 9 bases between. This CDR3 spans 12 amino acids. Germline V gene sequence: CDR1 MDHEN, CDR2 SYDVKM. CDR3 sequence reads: CASSLTLTEAFF. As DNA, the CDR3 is TGTGCCAGCAGCCTTACACTCACTGAAGCTTTCTTT.

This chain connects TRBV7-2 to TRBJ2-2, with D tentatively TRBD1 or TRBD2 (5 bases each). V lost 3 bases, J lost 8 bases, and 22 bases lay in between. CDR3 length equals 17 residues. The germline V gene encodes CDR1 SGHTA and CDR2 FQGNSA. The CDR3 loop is CASSFTLTGRGKGELFF. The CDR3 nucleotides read TGTGCCAGCAGCTTCACTCTAACGGGACGCGGAAAGGGGGAGCTGTTTTTT.

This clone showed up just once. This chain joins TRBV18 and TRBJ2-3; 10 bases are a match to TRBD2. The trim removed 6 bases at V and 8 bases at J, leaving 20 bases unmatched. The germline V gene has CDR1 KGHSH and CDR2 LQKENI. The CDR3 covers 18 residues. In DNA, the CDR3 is TGTGCCAGCTCCCCTCTAGCGGGAGTCTCCCGAGTAGGTCGTACGCAGTATTTT. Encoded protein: CASSPLAGVSRVGRTQYF.

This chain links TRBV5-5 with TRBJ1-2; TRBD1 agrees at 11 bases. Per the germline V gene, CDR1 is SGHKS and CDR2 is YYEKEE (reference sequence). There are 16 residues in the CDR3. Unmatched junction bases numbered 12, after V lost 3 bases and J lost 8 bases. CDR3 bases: TGTGCCAGCAGCTCCCCGGGACAGGGGGTGAATTCGGGCTACACCTTC. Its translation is CASSSPGQGVNSGYTF.

The DNA for the CDR3 is TGTGCCAGCAGCCCCCGGGCGGGGGCCCTGGGCGAGCAGTTCTTC. Protein product: CASSPRAGALGEQFF. This chain links TRBV4-2 with TRBJ2-1; tentatively, D is TRBD2 (7 bases). Germline V gene sequence: CDR1 LGHNA, CDR2 YNFKEQ. V gave up 4 bases and J gave up 10 bases, with 20 bases separating them. The CDR3 extends over 15 amino acids.

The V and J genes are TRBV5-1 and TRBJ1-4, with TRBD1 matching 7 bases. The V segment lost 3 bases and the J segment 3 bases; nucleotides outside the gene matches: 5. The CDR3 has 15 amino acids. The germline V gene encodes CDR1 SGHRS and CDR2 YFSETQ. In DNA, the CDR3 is TGCGCCAGCAGCTACCTACAGGGGTCTAATGAAAAACTGTTTTTT. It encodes CASSYLQGSNEKLFF.

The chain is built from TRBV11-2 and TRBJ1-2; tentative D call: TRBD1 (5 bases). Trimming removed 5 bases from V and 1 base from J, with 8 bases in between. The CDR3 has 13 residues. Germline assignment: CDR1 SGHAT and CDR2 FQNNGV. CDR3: CASSTRVNYGYTF. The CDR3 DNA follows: TGTGCCAGCAGCACCAGGGTTAACTATGGCTACACCTTC.

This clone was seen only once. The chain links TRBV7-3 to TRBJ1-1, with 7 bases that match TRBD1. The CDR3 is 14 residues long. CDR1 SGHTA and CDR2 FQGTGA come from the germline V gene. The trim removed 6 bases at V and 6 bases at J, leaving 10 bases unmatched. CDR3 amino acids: CASSKEQGTAEAFF. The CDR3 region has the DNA TGTGCCAGCAGTAAAGAACAGGGGACCGCTGAAGCTTTCTTT.

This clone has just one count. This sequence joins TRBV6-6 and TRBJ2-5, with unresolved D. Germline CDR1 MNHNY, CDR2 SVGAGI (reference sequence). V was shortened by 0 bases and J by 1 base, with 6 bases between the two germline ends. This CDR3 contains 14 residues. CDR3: CASSYSQFQETQYF. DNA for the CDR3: TGTGCCAGCAGTTACTCACAGTTCCAAGAGACCCAGTACTTC.